The clone carrying this T cell receptor beta chain was seen many times. Trimming left V 5 bases short and J 2 bases short, with 9 bases between. Looked up from germline, CDR1 is LNHDA and CDR2 is SQIVND (reference sequence). The CDR3 runs 13 residues. With a J-beta primer mix and a sample-barcoded 5' primer, a second PCR ran 7 to 11 cycles. TCRdb used MiXCR to reprocess the 5' RACE reads, holding one entry per CDR3 protein. The sample has some 320,000 distinct CDR3 sequences, around 27% seen once. The sample belongs to a study of blood T cells in healthy people across ages. The specimen was blood. The chain carries TRBV19 and TRBJ2-5; D uncertain. This TCR derives from a woman aged 65 to 85 in good health. CDR3 sequence reads: CASSRPGQETQYF. The CDR3 bases are TGTGCCAGTAGTCGTCCAGGTCAAGAGACCCAGTACTTC.